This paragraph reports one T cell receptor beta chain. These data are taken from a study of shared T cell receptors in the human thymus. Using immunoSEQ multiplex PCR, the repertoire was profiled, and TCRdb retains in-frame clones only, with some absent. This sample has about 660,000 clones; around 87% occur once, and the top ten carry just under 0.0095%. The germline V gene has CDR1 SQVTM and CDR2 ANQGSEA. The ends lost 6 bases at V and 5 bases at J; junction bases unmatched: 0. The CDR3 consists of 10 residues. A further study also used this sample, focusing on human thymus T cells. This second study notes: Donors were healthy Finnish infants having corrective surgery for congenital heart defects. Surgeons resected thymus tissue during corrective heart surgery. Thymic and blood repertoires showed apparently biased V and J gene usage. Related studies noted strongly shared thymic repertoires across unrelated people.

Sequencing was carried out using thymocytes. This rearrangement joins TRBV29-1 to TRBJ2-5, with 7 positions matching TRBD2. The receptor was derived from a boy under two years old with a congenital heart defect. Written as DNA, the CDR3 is TGCAGCGTCGGGGGGGAGACCCAGTACTTC. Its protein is CSVGGETQYF.